These 17 T cell receptor beta chains share one sample of origin, sequenced in a study of CD8 T cells in ankylosing spondylitis. One entry per CDR3 protein results from TCRdb running MiXCR on the 5' RACE reads. The table includes more than 300,000 distinct CDR3 sequences, around 10% detected once. Material: blood, either unsorted or a sorted T cell fraction (not recorded which). The origin of the receptors is a female donor with ankylosing spondylitis or in good health (not recorded which).

This clonotype was picked up a small number of times. The chain combines TRBV7-6 with TRBJ2-7; possibly TRBD2 for D (6 bases). This CDR3 is built from 14 residues. CDR1 and CDR2 (germline): SGHVS, FNYEAQ. Trimming shortened V by 5 bases and J by 5 bases, and 16 bases separated the two germline ends. CDR3 residues: CASSQTDGSHEQYF. The CDR3 DNA reads TGTGCCAGCAGCCAGACTGACGGGAGCCACGAGCAGTACTTC.

This clonotype was seen many times. The chain carries TRBV27 and TRBJ2-1; D is possibly TRBD2 (6 bases). V was clipped by 2 bases and J by 7 bases, with 15 bases between them. This CDR3 is 15 amino acids long. Germline V gives CDR1 MNHEY, CDR2 SMNVEV (reference sequence). CDR3 loop: CASSLTSIRSNEQFF. Written as DNA, the CDR3 is TGTGCCAGCAGTTTAACTAGCATTAGGTCTAATGAGCAGTTCTTC.

DNA for the CDR3: TGCAGTGCCCCAAGAGGGGGCCCTGCATATGAGCAGTTCTTC. This codes for CSAPRGGPAYEQFF. This rearrangement joins TRBV20-1 to TRBJ2-1, with 7 bases identical to TRBD1. Germline CDR1 DFQATT, CDR2 SNEGSKA (reference sequence). This CDR3 comprises 14 residues. Trimming removed 6 bases from V and 8 bases from J; junction bases left unmatched: 13.

In this sample, this clonotype turned up many times. V is TRBV20-1 and J is TRBJ2-1, with 13 bases matching TRBD2. After removal of 0 bases from V and 15 bases from J, the junction contained 5 bases not matched to a gene. There are 13 residues in the CDR3. In germline, CDR1 is DFQATT, CDR2 SNEGSKA (reference sequence). CDR3 DNA sequence: TGCAGTGCTAGAGAAACTAGCGGGAGGGTTGGGTTCTTC. Residues: CSARETSGRVGFF.

This clonotype was detected many times. The DNA for the CDR3 is TGTGCCAGCAGGGAGACTAGCGGGAGCAATGAGCAGTTCTTC. As protein: CASRETSGSNEQFF. The J gene is TRBJ2-1, the V gene TRBV11-2; 12 bases line up with TRBD2. This CDR3 region has 14 residues. After removal of 6 bases from V and 6 bases from J, the junction contained 3 bases not matched to a gene. Germline values: CDR1 SGHAT, CDR2 FQNNGV.

This clonotype was observed at least ten times. The genes are TRBV5-1 and TRBJ2-2; D uncertain. Germline V gene sequence: CDR1 SGHRS, CDR2 YFSETQ. The CDR3 spans 14 residues. V was shortened by 0 bases and J by 7 bases, with 10 bases between the two germline ends. The CDR3 region is CASSLDLVGGELFF. The CDR3 nucleotides read TGCGCCAGCAGCTTGGACCTGGTGGGCGGGGAGCTGTTTTTT.

The chain is built from TRBV7-3 and TRBJ1-6; tentative D call: TRBD1 (6 bases). Germline V gene data show CDR1 as SGHTA and CDR2 as FQGTGA. The CDR3 spans 13 residues. V was shortened by 4 bases and J by 9 bases, with 10 bases between the two germline ends. The CDR3 DNA reads as TGTGCCAGCAGCTCACAGGGCGGTTCACCCCTCCACTTT. It is translated as CASSSQGGSPLHF.

A few counts support this clonotype. This rearrangement joins TRBV5-1 to TRBJ2-1; 7 bases align to TRBD2. Unmatched junction bases numbered 10, after V lost 6 bases and J lost 1 base. This CDR3 is built from 16 residues. Germline CDR1 and CDR2: SGHRS and YFSETQ. DNA for the CDR3: TGCGCCAGCAACGTGGGGGGAGGGGCTTCCTACAATGAGCAGTTCTTC. This codes for CASNVGGGASYNEQFF. The full variable domain, completed using reference TRBV5-1 and TRBJ2-1, is KAGVTQTPRYLIKTRGQQVTLSCSPISGHRSVSWYQQTPGQGLQFLFEYFSETQRNKGNFPGRFSGRQFSNSRSEMNVSTLELGDSALYLCASNVGGGASYNEQFFGPGTRLTVL.

V usage is TRBV12-3 or TRBV12-4 and J usage is TRBJ2-1; 8 positions match TRBD1. This CDR3 has 13 amino acids. J lost 12 bases, V lost 4 bases, and 8 bases had no gene match. The CDR3: CASSSDRGVGQFF. CDR3 sequence (DNA): TGTGCCAGCAGTTCAGACAGGGGAGTGGGGCAGTTCTTC.

There are many counts of this clonotype. The gene calls are TRBV10-3 and TRBJ2-7; D uncertain. V was clipped by 0 bases and J by 5 bases, with 8 bases between them. Germline lookup yields CDR1 ENHRY and CDR2 SYGVKD. The CDR3 has 13 amino acids. The CDR3 protein is CAISESASHEQYF. CDR3 sequence (DNA): TGTGCCATCAGTGAGTCCGCCAGTCACGAGCAGTACTTC.

This clonotype was seen many times. The chain joins TRBV20-1 to TRBJ2-7; tentatively, D is TRBD1 (5 bases). The ends were cut back, 2 bases at V and 0 bases at J, with 14 bases in the middle. The CDR3 has 15 residues. Germline-derived CDR1 and CDR2 are DFQATT and SNEGSKA (reference sequence). The CDR3 protein is CSARQTAMTSYEQYF. The CDR3 nucleotides read TGCAGTGCTAGACAGACAGCGATGACCTCCTACGAGCAGTACTTC.

In regard to this clonotype: A far larger clone is one nucleotide away, so this likely arose from a read error. The chain joins TRBV5-6 to TRBJ1-2; the match to TRBD1 covers 7 bases. CDR1 and CDR2 (germline): SGHDT, YYEEEE. The CDR3 spans 13 residues. The CDR3 nucleotides read TGTGCCAGCATCTTGGGACAGAGCTATGGCTACACCTTC. Its translation is CASILGQSYGYTF. Full variable domain (remainder filled in from reference TRBV5-6 and TRBJ1-2): DAGVTQSPTHLIKTRGQQVTLRCSPKSGHDTVSWYQQALGQGPQFIFQYYEEEERQRGNFPDRFSGHQFPNYSSELNVNALLLGDSALYLCASILGQSYGYTFGSGTRLTVV.

This clonotype has at least ten counts. V is TRBV27 and J is TRBJ2-2, with 9 bases identical to TRBD1. The V segment lost 10 bases and the J segment 6 bases; nucleotides outside the gene matches: 6. Germline CDR1 reads MNHEY; CDR2 reads SMNVEV (reference sequence). The CDR3 totals 13 residues. The CDR3 nucleotides read TGTGCCACAGGACAGGGGTTCGCCGGGGAGCTGTTTTTT. Protein: CATGQGFAGELFF.

The chain recombines TRBV19 with TRBJ2-2; 14 bases match TRBD2. V was clipped by 4 bases and J by 5 bases; unmatched bases: 3. The CDR3 covers 16 residues. Germline values: CDR1 LNHDA, CDR2 SQIVND (reference sequence). CDR3 protein: CASSTRTSGRTGELFF. In DNA form, the CDR3 reads TGTGCCAGTAGTACAAGGACTAGCGGGAGGACCGGGGAGCTGTTTTTT.

This clonotype was seen a handful of times. CDR3 nucleotides: TGCGCCAGCAGCTTGCATCAGGGGGCGAGCTCTGGGGCCAACGTCCTGACTTTC. Residues: CASSLHQGASSGANVLTF. V gene TRBV5-1 combines with J gene TRBJ2-6, with 8 bases fitting TRBD1. Losses at the gene ends were 1 base for V and 0 bases for J; bases not matched to a gene: 6. Germline CDR1 and CDR2: SGHRS and YFSETQ. CDR3 length: 18 amino acids.

Many counts were recorded for this clonotype. The chain joins TRBV2 to TRBJ2-3; no reliable D call. V lost 5 bases and J 4 bases, leaving 13 bases between the germline ends. The CDR3 spans 14 residues. Germline V CDR1 and CDR2: SNHLY, FYNNEI. CDR3 in DNA: TGTGCCAGCAGTCAATTTGGCGGAGCAGATACGCAGTATTTT. This sequence encodes CASSQFGGADTQYF.

The chain uses TRBV4-2 and TRBJ2-1, with 8 bases that match TRBD2. The CDR3 consists of 16 residues. J gave up 6 bases and V 4 bases, and 11 bases lay outside the gene matches. Looked up from germline, CDR1 is LGHNA and CDR2 is YNFKEQ. The CDR3 region is CASSRRGGGSSNEQFF. The DNA for the CDR3 is TGTGCCAGCAGCCGCCGGGGGGGAGGGTCTTCCAATGAGCAGTTCTTC.